The source of this TCR beta chain is a study of CD8+CD57+ T cells in acquired aplastic anemia. Whole-study context: The average for DNA from sorted CD4+ and CD8+ cells was roughly 3 ug. General study results and limits: For CD8+ Simpson's diversity, patients and controls showed no significant difference.

This clonotype was found once. Its antigen is currently unknown. Those patients picked for sequencing had displayed CD8+CD57+ cell expansion on flow cytometry. The CDR3 is made up of 12 amino acids. Germline V lookup: CDR1 LNHDA, CDR2 SQIVND (reference sequence). Trimming took 5 bases from V and 6 from J, leaving 7 bases between them. Genomic DNA provided the template from which TCR beta VDJ and CDR3 profiles were obtained. Via MiXCR, TCRdb re-called the reads, giving one row per CDR3 protein. Of about 190,000 distinct CDR3 sequences in the sample, 40% to 50% were seen once. The V call is TRBV19, the J call TRBJ2-2; D gene ambiguous. The sequenced sample was sorted CD4+, CD8+, or CD8+CD57+ T cells (not recorded which) from PBMCs. The clonotype was recovered from a human donor with aplastic anemia. The CDR3 DNA reads as TGTGCCAGTAGTTCCCCGCCCGGGGAGCTGTTTTTT. As protein: CASSSPPGELFF.